The sequence of this T cell receptor beta chain was determined in a study of T cell responses to AZD1222 COVID-19 vaccine. Study context: Second doses were pooled across both intervals (about 4 or about 12 weeks). Study conclusions and caveats: Repertoire sampling occurred only after the peak T cell response. Unmutated variant regions reportedly attract nearly half of all spike-specific TCRs.

Regarding this clone: Its specificity is not known.

The method was immunoSEQ multiplex PCR; TCRdb's version includes in-frame clones alone and lacks a portion of them. This table holds about 160,000 clones, more than 85% found once. Germline CDR1 SGHAT, CDR2 FQNNGV. The CDR3 contains 16 residues. V dropped 6 bases and J dropped 0 bases, with 15 bases sitting between them. Sequenced material: peripheral blood, taken on day 0 of AZD1222 vaccination. The sequence was collected from an adult in good health. This chain links TRBV11-2 with TRBJ2-1, with a tentative D call TRBD2 (5 bases). Here the CDR3 reads CASSPHAGSSYNEQFF. CDR3 nucleotide sequence: TGTGCCAGCAGTCCTCATGCTGGGAGCTCCTACAATGAGCAGTTCTTC.